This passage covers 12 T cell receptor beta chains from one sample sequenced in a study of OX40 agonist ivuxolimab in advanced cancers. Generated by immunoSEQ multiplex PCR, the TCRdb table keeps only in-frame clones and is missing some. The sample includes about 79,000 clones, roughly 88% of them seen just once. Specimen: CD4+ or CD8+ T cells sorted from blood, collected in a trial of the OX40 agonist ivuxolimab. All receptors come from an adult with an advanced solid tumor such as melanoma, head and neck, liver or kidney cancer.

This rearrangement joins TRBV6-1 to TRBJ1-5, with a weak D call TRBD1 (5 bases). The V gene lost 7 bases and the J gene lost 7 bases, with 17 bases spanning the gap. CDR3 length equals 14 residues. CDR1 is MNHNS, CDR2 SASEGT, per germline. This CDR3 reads CASIGAIEGQPQHF. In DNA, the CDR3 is TGTGCCAGCATTGGGGCTATCGAAGGACAGCCCCAGCATTTT.

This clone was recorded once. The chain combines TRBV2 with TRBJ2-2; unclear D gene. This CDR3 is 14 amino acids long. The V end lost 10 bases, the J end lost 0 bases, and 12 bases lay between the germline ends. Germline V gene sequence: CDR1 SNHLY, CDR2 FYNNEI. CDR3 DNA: TGTGCCACGTCCGGAGTCGCGAACACCGGGGAGCTGTTTTTT. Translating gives CATSGVANTGELFF.

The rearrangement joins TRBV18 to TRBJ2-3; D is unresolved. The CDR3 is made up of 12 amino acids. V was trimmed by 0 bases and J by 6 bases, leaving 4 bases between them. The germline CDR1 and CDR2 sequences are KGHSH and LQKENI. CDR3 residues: CASSPPEDTQYF. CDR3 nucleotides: TGTGCCAGCTCACCACCGGAGGATACGCAGTATTTT.

This CDR3 reads CASSETSGRSVTQYF. The CDR3 DNA is TGTGCCAGCAGTGAAACTAGCGGGAGGTCGGTGACCCAGTACTTC. The chain has TRBV2 and TRBJ2-5; 12 nucleotides agree with TRBD2. J gave up 7 bases and V 2 bases, and 5 bases lay outside the gene matches. From germline, CDR1 is SNHLY and CDR2 FYNNEI. CDR3 length: 15 residues. Complete variable domain (other parts from reference TRBV2 and TRBJ2-5): EPEVTQTPSHQVTQMGQEVILRCVPISNHLYFYWYRQILGQKVEFLVSFYNNEISEKSEIFDDQFSVERPDGSNFTLKIRSTKLEDSAMYFCASSETSGRSVTQYFGPGTRLLVL.

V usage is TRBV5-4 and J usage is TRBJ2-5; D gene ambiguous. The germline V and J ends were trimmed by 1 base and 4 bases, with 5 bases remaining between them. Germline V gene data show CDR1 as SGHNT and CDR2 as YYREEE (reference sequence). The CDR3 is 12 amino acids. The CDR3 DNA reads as TGTGCCAGCAGCTTGCAACGAGAGACCCAGTACTTC. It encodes CASSLQRETQYF.

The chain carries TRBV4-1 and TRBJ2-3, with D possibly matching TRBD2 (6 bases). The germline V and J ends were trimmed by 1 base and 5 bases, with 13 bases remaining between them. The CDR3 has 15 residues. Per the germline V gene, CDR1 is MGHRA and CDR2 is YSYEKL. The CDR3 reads CASSQVRRAGDTQYF. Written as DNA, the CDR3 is TGCGCCAGCAGCCAAGTTCGGAGGGCCGGAGATACGCAGTATTTT.

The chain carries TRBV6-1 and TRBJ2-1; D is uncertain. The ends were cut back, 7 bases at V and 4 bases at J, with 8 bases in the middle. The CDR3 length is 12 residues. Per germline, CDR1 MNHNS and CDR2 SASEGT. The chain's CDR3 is CASTITYNEQFF. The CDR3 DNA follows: TGTGCCAGCACTATTACTTACAATGAGCAGTTCTTC.

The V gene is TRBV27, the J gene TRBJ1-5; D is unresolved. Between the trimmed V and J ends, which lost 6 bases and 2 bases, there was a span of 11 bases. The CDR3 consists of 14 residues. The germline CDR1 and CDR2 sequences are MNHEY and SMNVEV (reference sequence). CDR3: CASRRAGGNQPQHF. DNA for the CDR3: TGTGCCAGCAGGAGAGCGGGAGGCAATCAGCCCCAGCATTTT.

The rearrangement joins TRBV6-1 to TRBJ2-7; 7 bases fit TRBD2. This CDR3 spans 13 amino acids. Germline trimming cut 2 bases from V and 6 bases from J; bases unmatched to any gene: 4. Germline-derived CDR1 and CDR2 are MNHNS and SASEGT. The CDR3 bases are TGTGCCAGCAGTGAACGGAGGGAGGGCGAGCAGTACTTC. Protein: CASSERREGEQYF.

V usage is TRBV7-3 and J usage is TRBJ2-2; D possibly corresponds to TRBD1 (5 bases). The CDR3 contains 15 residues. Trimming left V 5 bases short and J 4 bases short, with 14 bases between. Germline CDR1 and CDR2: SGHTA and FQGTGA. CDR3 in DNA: TGTGCCAGCAGCCGCACAGGCGGAAGCACCGGGGAGCTGTTTTTT. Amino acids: CASSRTGGSTGELFF.

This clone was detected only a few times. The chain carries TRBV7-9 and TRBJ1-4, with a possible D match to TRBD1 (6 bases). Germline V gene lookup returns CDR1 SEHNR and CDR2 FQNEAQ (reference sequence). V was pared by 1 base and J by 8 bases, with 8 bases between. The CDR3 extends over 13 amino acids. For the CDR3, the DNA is TGTGCCAGCAGCTTAGGGGACAAGGAAAAACTGTTTTTT. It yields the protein CASSLGDKEKLFF.

In DNA form, the CDR3 reads TGTGCCAGCAGCGTAGGAGCTAGCGACAAGGGAGAGACCCAGTACTTC. It encodes CASSVGASDKGETQYF. The chain combines TRBV9 with TRBJ2-5, with D possibly TRBD2 on 6 matching bases. Trimming cost V 0 bases and J 4 bases, with 16 bases left between them. The CDR3 covers 16 residues. Germline V gene lookup returns CDR1 SGDLS and CDR2 YYNGEE.